This T cell receptor (beta chain) was profiled in a study of T-cell reconstitution after alpha-beta-depleted transplantation in children. Preparation of the TCRbeta library was carried out with unique molecular identifiers. TCRdb reprocessed the PCR reads via MiXCR and lists one record per CDR3 protein. The profile shows about 200,000 distinct CDR3 sequences, approximately 8% of them singletons. Whole-study results and caveats: In some patients, recipient T cells and intrathymic progenitors surviving conditioning explained high day-60 diversity. Newly produced T cells mostly accounted for T-cell counts and diversity one year post-transplant. About two months after transplant, alpha-beta T cells reportedly came from several hundred expanded graft clones.

With respect to this clonotype: What it binds is not known.

The V segment lost 0 bases and the J segment 4 bases; nucleotides outside the gene matches: 14. The CDR3 spans 21 residues. Germline CDR1 and CDR2: SGDLS and YYNGEE. The sample in question was PBMCs, mostly from graft donor cells, obtained 360 days after TCRalphabeta/CD19-depleted stem cell transplant. This rearrangement joins TRBV9 to TRBJ2-1, with TRBD2 identical over 15 bases. This receptor was identified in a male patient under 10 years old who had a stem cell transplant for acute myeloid leukemia, so the T cells may come from the graft donor. This chain's CDR3 is CASSVAATGTSGRLQYNEQFF. The CDR3 nucleotides are TGTGCCAGCAGCGTAGCCGCCACCGGGACTAGCGGGAGGTTGCAATACAATGAGCAGTTCTTC.